The clone carrying this TCR beta chain is a singleton in its sample. Its antigen remains unidentified. The sample comes from a study of T cells in Graves' hyperthyroidism and ophthalmopathy. General study points: Blood held most thyroid clonotypes expanded above 0.001 frequency.

This CDR3 is 15 amino acids long. In germline, CDR1 is MGHRA, CDR2 YSYEKL. J was trimmed by 3 bases and V by 6 bases; bases with no gene match: 9. Stable Graves' hyperthyroidism meant no ophthalmopathy progression within 18 months. These patients, aged 18 to 65, had recently diagnosed hyperthyroidism lasting under 2 months. Clinical symptoms, serum thyroxine, TRAb, thyroid ultrasound and orbital computed tomography established diagnosis. Amplification targeted TCR beta CDR3 regions from RNA transcripts. First-round RT-PCR with HTBI primers amplified the TCR CDR3 region. One entry per CDR3 protein results from TCRdb running MiXCR on the multiplex PCR reads. The sample lists approximately 640,000 distinct CDR3 sequences, 15% to 20% seen once, with 15% to 17% in the top ten.

The sequence derives from a man aged 45-60 years with Graves' hyperthyroidism. Source material: blood. The J gene is TRBJ2-7, the V gene TRBV4-1, with 9 bases matching TRBD1. This chain's CDR3 is CASSTLGTGFYEQYF. CDR3 bases: TGCGCCAGCAGTACCTTAGGGACAGGGTTCTACGAGCAGTACTTC.